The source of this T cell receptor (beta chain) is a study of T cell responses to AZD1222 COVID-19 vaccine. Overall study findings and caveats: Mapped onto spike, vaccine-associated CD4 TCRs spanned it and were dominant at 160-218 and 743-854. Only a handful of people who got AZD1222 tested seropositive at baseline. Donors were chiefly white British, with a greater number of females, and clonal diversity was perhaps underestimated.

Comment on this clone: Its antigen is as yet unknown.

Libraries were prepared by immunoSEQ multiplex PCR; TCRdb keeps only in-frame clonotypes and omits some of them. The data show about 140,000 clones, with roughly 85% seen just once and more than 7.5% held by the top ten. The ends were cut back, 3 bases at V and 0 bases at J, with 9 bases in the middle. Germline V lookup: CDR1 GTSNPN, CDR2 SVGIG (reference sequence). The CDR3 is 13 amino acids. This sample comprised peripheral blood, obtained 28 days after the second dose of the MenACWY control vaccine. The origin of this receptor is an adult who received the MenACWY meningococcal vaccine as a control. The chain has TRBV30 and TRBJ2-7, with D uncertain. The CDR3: CAWSRWGSYEQYF. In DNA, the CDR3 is TGTGCCTGGAGCCGTTGGGGCTCCTACGAGCAGTACTTC.